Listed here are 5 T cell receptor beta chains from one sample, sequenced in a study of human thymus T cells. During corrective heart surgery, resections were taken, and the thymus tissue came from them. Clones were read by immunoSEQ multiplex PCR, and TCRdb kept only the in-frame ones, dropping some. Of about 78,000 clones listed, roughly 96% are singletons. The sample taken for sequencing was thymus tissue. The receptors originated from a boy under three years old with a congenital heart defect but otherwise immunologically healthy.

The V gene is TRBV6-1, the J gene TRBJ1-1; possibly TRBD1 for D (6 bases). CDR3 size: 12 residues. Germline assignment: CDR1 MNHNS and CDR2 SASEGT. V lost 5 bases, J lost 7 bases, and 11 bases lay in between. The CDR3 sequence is CASSFRDIEAFF. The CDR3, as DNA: TGTGCCAGCAGTTTCCGGGACATTGAAGCTTTCTTT.

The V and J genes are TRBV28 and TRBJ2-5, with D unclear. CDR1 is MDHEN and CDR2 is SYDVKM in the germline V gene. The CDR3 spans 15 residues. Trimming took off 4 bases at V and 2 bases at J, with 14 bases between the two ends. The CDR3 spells CASSYPLKGQETQYF. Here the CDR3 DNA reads TGTGCCAGCAGTTACCCTCTTAAGGGTCAAGAGACCCAGTACTTC.

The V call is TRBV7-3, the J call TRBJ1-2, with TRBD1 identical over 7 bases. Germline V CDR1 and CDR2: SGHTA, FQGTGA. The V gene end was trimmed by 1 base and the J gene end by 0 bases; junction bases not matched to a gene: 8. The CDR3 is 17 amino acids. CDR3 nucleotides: TGTGCCAGCAGCTTAAGAGGGGGCAGGGGCCCTAACTATGGCTACACCTTC. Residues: CASSLRGGRGPNYGYTF.

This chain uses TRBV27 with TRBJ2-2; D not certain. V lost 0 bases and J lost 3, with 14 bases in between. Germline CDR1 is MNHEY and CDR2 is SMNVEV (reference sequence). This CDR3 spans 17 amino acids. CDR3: CASSLSPSPPDTGELFF. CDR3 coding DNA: TGTGCCAGCAGTTTATCCCCATCCCCGCCCGACACCGGGGAGCTGTTTTTT.

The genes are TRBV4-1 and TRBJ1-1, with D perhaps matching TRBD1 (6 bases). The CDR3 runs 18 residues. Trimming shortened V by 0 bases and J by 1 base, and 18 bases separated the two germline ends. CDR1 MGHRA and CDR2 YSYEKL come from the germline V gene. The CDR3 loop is CASSQDRGSQTENTEAFF. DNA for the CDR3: TGCGCCAGCAGCCAAGACAGGGGATCGCAAACCGAGAACACTGAAGCTTTCTTT.